This T cell receptor (beta chain) was retrieved from a study of OX40 agonist ivuxolimab in advanced cancers. Points from the study as a whole: Relative to CD4+, CD8+ T cells held more expanded clones on average.

Trimming cost V 2 bases and J 4 bases, with 11 bases left between them. The CDR3 sequence is 14 residues long. From germline, CDR1 is MNHEY and CDR2 SMNVEV (reference sequence). Clones were sequenced by immunoSEQ multiplex PCR, and TCRdb holds only the in-frame ones, with some missing. This sample carries over 7,500 clones, nearly 70% of them seen once, and the ten largest clones take 27%. A single count supports this clone. The antigen is undetermined. The sequences come from CD4+ or CD8+ T cells sorted from blood, collected in a trial of the OX40 agonist ivuxolimab. This sequence was found in an adult with an advanced solid tumor such as melanoma, head and neck, liver or kidney cancer. This chain links TRBV27 with TRBJ1-2, with D possibly matching TRBD1 (6 bases). The CDR3 DNA sequence: TGTGCCAGCAGTTTAACCCAGGGGAGCTATGGCTACACCTTC. As protein: CASSLTQGSYGYTF.